These T cell receptor beta chains were read from a single sample in a study of Graves' ophthalmopathy and Graves' hyperthyroidism. Using its own MiXCR run on the multiplex PCR reads, TCRdb lists one record per CDR3 protein. This sample carries about 700,000 distinct CDR3 sequences, around 40% of them seen once, and the ten largest clones take about 40%. Sample: peripheral blood. These receptors all come from an adult man with Graves' ophthalmopathy. Both conserved end residues are part of each CDR3. D genes are given only for firm matches. Clone size, where shown, is once, few, many, or a class for clones that have expanded.

D gene	V gene	J gene	clone size	CDR3 DNA	CDR3 protein
-	TRBV29-1	TRBJ2-7	many	TGCAGCGTTGAAGAGGACAGCTCCTACGAGCAGTACTTC	CSVEEDSSYEQYF
-	TRBV20-1	TRBJ2-7	few	TGCAGTGCTAGAGAGCGGTCAGAACGACACGAGCAGTACTTC	CSARERSERHEQYF
TRBD2	TRBV25-1	TRBJ2-3	few	TGTGCCAGCAGTGAGACTAGCGGGAGGACAGATACGCAGTATTTT	CASSETSGRTDTQYF
-	TRBV12-3/TRBV12-4	TRBJ1-1	-	TGTGCCAGCAGTTTTTACGAGGGGTCCCCTGAAGCTTTCTTT	CASSFYEGSPEAFF
-	TRBV15	TRBJ2-7	many	TGTGCCACCAGCAGAGAGTTCAGGTACGAGCAGTACTTC	CATSREFRYEQYF
-	TRBV6-6	TRBJ1-1	-	TGTGCCAGCAGTTACCGGCGACAGGTCGGGGGAGGGACTGAAGCTTTCTTT	CASSYRRQVGGGTEAFF
TRBD1	TRBV19	TRBJ2-7	few	TGTGCCAGTAGTATCAGGGGGCCTACCTACGAGCAGTACTTC	CASSIRGPTYEQYF
-	TRBV5-5	TRBJ1-2	many	TGTGCCAGCAGCGACGGGATCAGGACGGGCTACACCTTC	CASSDGIRTGYTF
-	TRBV10-3	TRBJ1-1	-	TGTGCCATCGCTGGGACAAAGACTGGAAACACTGAAGCTTTCTTT	CAIAGTKTGNTEAFF
-	TRBV15	TRBJ1-5	-	TGTGCCACCAGCAGAGAGGGGGGCAGCAATCAGCCCCAGCATTTT	CATSREGGSNQPQHF
TRBD1	TRBV5-4	TRBJ1-2	few	TGTGCCAGCAGCCGCCCAGGGGGAGGGTCCCATGGCTACACCTTC	CASSRPGGGSHGYTF
-	TRBV11-2	TRBJ2-5	many	TGTGCCAGCAGCTTAGAGACAGGCCGGAGGGAGACCCAGTACTTC	CASSLETGRRETQYF
-	TRBV14	TRBJ1-2	-	TGTGCCAGCAGCCAAGGAGCGGTCTCCTATGGCTACACCTTC	CASSQGAVSYGYTF
TRBD1	TRBV20-1	TRBJ1-4	many	TGCAGTGCTAGGAAGACAGGGCCAGGGGAAAAACTGTTTTTT	CSARKTGPGEKLFF
-	TRBV9	TRBJ1-2	few	TGTGCCAGCAGCGTAGGAGGGGGGCCCGACTATGGCTACACCTTC	CASSVGGGPDYGYTF
-	TRBV10-2	TRBJ1-5	many	TGCGCCAGCAGTGATGGGGGTGCTCAGCCCCAGCATTTT	CASSDGGAQPQHF
-	TRBV19	TRBJ1-1	-	TGTGCCAGTAGTAATACCAGGGGAATAAGCACTGAAGCTTTCTTT	CASSNTRGISTEAFF
-	TRBV25-1	TRBJ1-1	-	TGTGCCAGCAGTTTCTCCGCGAGGGGCCAAGCTTTCTTT	CASSFSARGQAFF
-	TRBV20-1	TRBJ1-5	-	TGCAGTGCTAGTTGGATTGGGAGCAATCAGCCCCAGCATTTT	CSASWIGSNQPQHF
-	TRBV19	TRBJ2-7	-	TGTGCCACCTCCGGGCGAGACAATTCCTACGAGCAGTACTTC	CATSGRDNSYEQYF
-	TRBV10-2	TRBJ2-7	few	TGTGCCAGCAGTGAATTCGCCAGCTACGAGCAGTACTTC	CASSEFASYEQYF
-	TRBV24-1	TRBJ1-5	-	TGTGCCAGCAGCCACGGTCATGATCAGCCCCAGCATTTT	CASSHGHDQPQHF
-	TRBV20-1	TRBJ2-2	few	TGCAGTGCTAGTTCCGGGGTTACCGGGGAGCTGTTTTTT	CSASSGVTGELFF
TRBD1	TRBV24-1	TRBJ1-2	few	TGTGCCACCCTACCCGGGACAGGGTATGGCTACACCTTC	CATLPGTGYGYTF
-	TRBV19	TRBJ2-2	-	TGTGCCAGTCAGGGGATGGAGCTGTTTTTT	CASQGMELFF
-	TRBV15	TRBJ1-2	-	TGTGCCACCAGCAGCTTACCGACAGACTATGGCTACACCTTC	CATSSLPTDYGYTF
TRBD1	TRBV19	TRBJ2-7	few	TGTGCCAGTCACGGGACAGGGGGCTACGAGCAGTACTTC	CASHGTGGYEQYF
TRBD2	TRBV25-1	TRBJ2-2	few	TGTGCCAGCAGCTCGACCCTGACTAGCGGGAACACCGGGGAGCTGTTTTTT	CASSSTLTSGNTGELFF
TRBD2	TRBV11-2	TRBJ2-5	many	TGTGCCAGCAGCTTATTAGCGGGAAGAGAGACCCAGTACTTC	CASSLLAGRETQYF
-	TRBV28	TRBJ1-2	-	TGTGCCAGCAGCAACCGGACACTTGGTGGCTACACCTTC	CASSNRTLGGYTF
-	TRBV2	TRBJ2-5	-	TGTGCCAGCAGTGGTGGACAGACCCAGTACTTC	CASSGGQTQYF
-	TRBV25-1	TRBJ2-3	-	TGTGCCAGCAGTCCGCGGGACAGCACAGATACGCAGTATTTT	CASSPRDSTDTQYF
-	TRBV27	TRBJ1-2	-	TGTGCCAGCAGAGCGACAGGAGGAGGGGGCTATGGCTACACCTTC	CASRATGGGGYGYTF
-	TRBV19	TRBJ2-7	-	TGTGCCAGTAGTGGTGGACATTACGAGCAGTACTTC	CASSGGHYEQYF
TRBD2	TRBV20-1	TRBJ2-7	many	TGCAGTGCTAGGGTTCTAGCGGGAAGGGCCCTTGACGAGCAGTACTTC	CSARVLAGRALDEQYF
-	TRBV25-1	TRBJ1-2	few	TGTGCCAGCAGTTTAGGCGGTGGCAGACCCTATGGCTACACCTTC	CASSLGGGRPYGYTF
-	TRBV2	TRBJ1-1	-	TGTGCCAGCAGCTACACTGGGGCGCCTGAAGCTTTCTTT	CASSYTGAPEAFF
-	TRBV2	TRBJ2-7	-	TGTGCCAGCGTTGAAGATCGCAGCTACGAGCAGTACTTC	CASVEDRSYEQYF
TRBD1	TRBV6-6	TRBJ1-1	-	TGTGCCAGCAGTTACTCGAGGGACAGTGGGACATCTGAAGCTTTCTTT	CASSYSRDSGTSEAFF
-	TRBV19	TRBJ1-5	many	TGTGCCAGTAGTCCCTCAGGGGTGGGCAATCAGCCCCAGCATTTT	CASSPSGVGNQPQHF
-	TRBV4-1	TRBJ2-5	few	TGCGCCAGCAGCAGATGGGGCCAAGAGACCCAGTACTTC	CASSRWGQETQYF
TRBD1	TRBV29-1	TRBJ1-1	-	TGCAGCGTTGCTAAGGGGACAGAGGCTTTCTTT	CSVAKGTEAFF
TRBD2	TRBV25-1	TRBJ2-2	few	TGTGCCAGCAGTCCGACTAGCGCCGGGGAGCTGTTTTTT	CASSPTSAGELFF
TRBD1	TRBV6-1	TRBJ2-7	few	TGTGCCAGCAGTGAAACCGGTCGGACAGGGCAGTACTTC	CASSETGRTGQYF
-	TRBV10-3	TRBJ2-5	-	TGTGCCAGCAGCCGAAAGAACAGGGAGCAAGAGATCCAGTACTTC	CASSRKNREQEIQYF
-	TRBV13	TRBJ2-5	-	TGTGCCAGTAGCTTAAAGAGCGGAGAGACCCAGAACTTC	CASSLKSGETQNF
-	TRBV10-3	TRBJ1-4	many	TGTGCCATCAGTGAGAGCGGGGCGCGGGAAAAACTGTTTTTT	CAISESGAREKLFF
-	TRBV2	TRBJ2-2	-	TGTGCCTGGAGTGTACCGACCATCCGGAGGGAGCTGTTTTTT	CAWSVPTIRRELFF
-	TRBV3-1	TRBJ2-5	-	TGTGCCAGCAGCCAAAGTAGCAGCCAAGAGACCCAGTACTTC	CASSQSSSQETQYF
-	TRBV19	TRBJ1-3	-	TGTGCCAGTAGTATACAAGGATCTCTCTCTGGAAACACCATATATTTT	CASSIQGSLSGNTIYF
-	TRBV12-3/TRBV12-4	TRBJ1-3	few	TGTGCCAGCAGTCCGACGACAGGAAACACCATATATTTT	CASSPTTGNTIYF
-	TRBV29-1	TRBJ2-7	many	TGCAGCGTTGAAGTAGGTAGACAGTTCTACGAGCAGTACTTC	CSVEVGRQFYEQYF
-	TRBV28	TRBJ2-5	-	TGTGCCAGCAGTCCTCTCCCCGGAGGGGAGACCCAGTACTTC	CASSPLPGGETQYF
-	TRBV15	TRBJ1-5	many	TGTGCCACCAGCAGAGAGGCTCAGCCCCAGCATTTT	CATSREAQPQHF
-	TRBV29-1	TRBJ2-7	-	TGCAGCGAAGGGGAAGGTCCCTACGAGCAGTACTTC	CSEGEGPYEQYF
-	TRBV10-1	TRBJ2-5	many	TGCGCCAGCAGTGACCAAAATGGGGGCTCGGAGACCCAGTACTTC	CASSDQNGGSETQYF
-	TRBV7-9	TRBJ1-1	-	TGTGCCAGCACCCTCCGGGGCCCGGGAACTTTCTTT	CASTLRGPGTFF
-	TRBV12-3/TRBV12-4	TRBJ1-1	few	TGTGCCAGCAGGGGCCCTCAGGCGGCGAACACTGAAGCTTTCTTT	CASRGPQAANTEAFF
-	TRBV7-9	TRBJ1-1	few	TGTGCCAGCAGCTACCCGGGACTTACCACGCCGAACACTGAAGCTTTCTTT	CASSYPGLTTPNTEAFF